The rows below give T cell receptor beta chains drawn from one sample of a study of blood T cells in healthy people across ages. TCRdb reprocessed the 5' RACE reads with MiXCR, giving one entry per CDR3 protein. This sample yields 980,000 or so distinct CDR3 sequences, of which about 44% are seen a single time; under 15% belongs to the top ten. The source material was blood. The receptor set was obtained from a young man in good health. CDR3s leave out the opening cysteine and the closing phenylalanine or tryptophan.

v_gene	j_gene	CDR3aa
TRBV5-1	TRBJ2-2	ASSFTSGNTGELF
TRBV7-9	TRBJ2-5	ASSNTGFAKTQY
TRBV12-3/TRBV12-4	TRBJ2-1	ASRIIDEQF
TRBV6-1	TRBJ1-1	ASILQANTEAF
TRBV7-9	TRBJ2-7	ASSTYGGHYEQY
TRBV7-8	TRBJ2-3	ASSLTRTRRAPDTQY
TRBV5-1	TRBJ2-7	ASSWTGPDYEQY
TRBV5-5	TRBJ2-7	ASSLMGTSSEQY
TRBV27	TRBJ1-2	ASSLQGPDYGYT
TRBV18	TRBJ2-7	ASSPLAGEYEQY
TRBV3-1	TRBJ2-7	ASSQLGSSQEQY
TRBV7-4	TRBJ2-1	ASRPSGLAEVSSYNERF
TRBV7-2	TRBJ2-7	SSRQGLGEQY
TRBV18	TRBJ2-7	ASGPTSSYEQY
TRBV6-1	TRBJ2-1	ASSAQGLDNEQF
TRBV18	TRBJ2-7	ASSPRQESSYEQY
TRBV7-2	TRBJ1-5	ASSLYNQPQH
TRBV6-2/TRBV6-3	TRBJ2-5	ASSSGTYGQETQY
TRBV4-3	TRBJ1-6	ASSQDFSSDLSGSPLH
TRBV6-2/TRBV6-3	TRBJ1-2	AGNTDVYGYT
TRBV7-9	TRBJ2-3	ASSLGGPGLRTDTQY
TRBV7-9	TRBJ1-2	ASSAENYGYT
TRBV3-1	TRBJ2-1	ASSQVSSGEQF
TRBV6-1	TRBJ2-3	ASSDQDRVGTDTQY
TRBV30	TRBJ1-5	AWSVLGDNQPQH
TRBV2	TRBJ2-7	ASRSADEQY
TRBV29-1	TRBJ1-2	SVDGIDYGYT
TRBV20-1	TRBJ2-1	SASRPGEYNEQF
TRBV6-5	TRBJ1-5	ASRQGLNQPQH
TRBV5-1	TRBJ1-1	ASSLKGQGFMNTEAF
TRBV28	TRBJ2-1	ASRDASGGAYNEQF
TRBV20-1	TRBJ1-1	SAEGPSGARNTEAF
TRBV29-1	TRBJ1-1	SVERGLGAF
TRBV4-1	TRBJ1-1	ASSLRALFHTEAF
TRBV7-9	TRBJ2-4	ASSHTGAKNIQY
TRBV24-1	TRBJ2-7	ATSTLDEQY
TRBV6-5	TRBJ2-2	ASSYGTGATGELF
TRBV3-1	TRBJ1-2	ASGGGDFYGYT
TRBV20-1	TRBJ2-3	SARQGFIETQY